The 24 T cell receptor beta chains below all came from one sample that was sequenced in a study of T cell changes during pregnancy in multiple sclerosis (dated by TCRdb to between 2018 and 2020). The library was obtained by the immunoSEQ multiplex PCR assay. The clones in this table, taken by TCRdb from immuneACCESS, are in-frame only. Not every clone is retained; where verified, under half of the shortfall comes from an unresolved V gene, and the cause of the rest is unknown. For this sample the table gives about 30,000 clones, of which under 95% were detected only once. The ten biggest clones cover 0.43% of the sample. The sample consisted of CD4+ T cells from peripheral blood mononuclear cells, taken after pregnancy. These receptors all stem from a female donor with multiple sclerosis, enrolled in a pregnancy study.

The CDR3 DNA reads TGTGCCATCAGTGATCACCAGGGGTTTAATTCACCCCTCCACTTT. This translates into CAISDHQGFNSPLHF. The chain employs TRBV10-3 and TRBJ1-6; weak D call: TRBD1 (6 bases). Germline V gene data show CDR1 as ENHRY and CDR2 as SYGVKD. The CDR3 covers 15 residues. V was cut by 3 bases and J by 6 bases, with 12 bases left in between.

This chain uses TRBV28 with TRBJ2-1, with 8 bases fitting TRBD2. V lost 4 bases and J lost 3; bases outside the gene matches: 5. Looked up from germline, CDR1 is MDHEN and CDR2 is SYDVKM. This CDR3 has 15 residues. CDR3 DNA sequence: TGTGCCAGCAGTTCCGGACTAGCAGACTACAATGAGCAGTTCTTC. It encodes CASSSGLADYNEQFF. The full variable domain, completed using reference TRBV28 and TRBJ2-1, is DVKVTQSSRYLVKRTGEKVFLECVQDMDHENMFWYRQDPGLGLRLIYFSYDVKMKEKGDIPEGYSVSREKKERFSLILESASTNQTSMYLCASSSGLADYNEQFFGPGTRLTVL.

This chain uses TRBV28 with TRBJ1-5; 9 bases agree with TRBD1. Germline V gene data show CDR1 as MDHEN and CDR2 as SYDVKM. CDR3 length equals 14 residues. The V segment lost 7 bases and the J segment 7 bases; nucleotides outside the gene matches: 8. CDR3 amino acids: CASNLDRGGQPQHF. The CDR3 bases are TGTGCCAGCAACCTGGACAGGGGAGGCCAGCCCCAGCATTTT. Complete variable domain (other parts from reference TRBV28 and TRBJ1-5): DVKVTQSSRYLVKRTGEKVFLECVQDMDHENMFWYRQDPGLGLRLIYFSYDVKMKEKGDIPEGYSVSREKKERFSLILESASTNQTSMYLCASNLDRGGQPQHFGDGTRLSIL.

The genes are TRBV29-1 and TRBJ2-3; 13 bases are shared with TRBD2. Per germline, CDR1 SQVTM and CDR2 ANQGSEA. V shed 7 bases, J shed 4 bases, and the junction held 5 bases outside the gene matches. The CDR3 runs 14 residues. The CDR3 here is CSGRTSGSADTQYF. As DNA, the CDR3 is TGCAGCGGCAGGACTAGCGGGAGTGCAGATACGCAGTATTTT.

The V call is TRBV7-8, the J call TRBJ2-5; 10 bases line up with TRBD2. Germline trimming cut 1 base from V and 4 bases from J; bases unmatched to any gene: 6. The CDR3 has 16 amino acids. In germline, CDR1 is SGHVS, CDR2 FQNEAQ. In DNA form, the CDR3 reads TGTGCCAGCAGCTTAGGGAGCGGGGGGGCCCGAGAGACCCAGTACTTC. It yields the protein CASSLGSGGARETQYF.

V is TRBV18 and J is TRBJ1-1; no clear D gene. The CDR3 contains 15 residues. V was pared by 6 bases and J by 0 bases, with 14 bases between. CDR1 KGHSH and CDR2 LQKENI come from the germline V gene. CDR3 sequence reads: CASSPDGLMNTEAFF. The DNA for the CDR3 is TGTGCCAGCTCCCCGGACGGACTTATGAACACTGAAGCTTTCTTT.

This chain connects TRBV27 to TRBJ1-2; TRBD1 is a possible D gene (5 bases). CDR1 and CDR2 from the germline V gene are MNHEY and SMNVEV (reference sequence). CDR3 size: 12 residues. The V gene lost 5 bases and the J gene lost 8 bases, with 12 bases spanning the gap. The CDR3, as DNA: TGTGCCAGCAGTATGCAGGGCGCCGGCTACACCTTC. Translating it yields CASSMQGAGYTF.

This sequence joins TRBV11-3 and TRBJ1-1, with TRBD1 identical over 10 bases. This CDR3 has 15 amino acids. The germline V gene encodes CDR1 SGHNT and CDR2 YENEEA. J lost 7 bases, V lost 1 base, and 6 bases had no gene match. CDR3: CASSLGTGGTDEAFF. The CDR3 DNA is TGTGCCAGCAGCTTAGGGACAGGGGGGACGGATGAAGCTTTCTTT.

The CDR3 loop is CASQRGRVYSGVRNEQYF. In nucleotides, the CDR3 is TGCGCCAGCCAACGGGGACGGGTATATAGCGGGGTTCGCAACGAGCAGTACTTC. This chain connects TRBV5-1 to TRBJ2-7, with 8 positions matching TRBD2. The germline gives CDR1 SGHRS, CDR2 YFSETQ. The junction had 23 bases not matched to a gene; V was cut back by 7 bases and J by 5 bases. The CDR3 spans 18 residues.

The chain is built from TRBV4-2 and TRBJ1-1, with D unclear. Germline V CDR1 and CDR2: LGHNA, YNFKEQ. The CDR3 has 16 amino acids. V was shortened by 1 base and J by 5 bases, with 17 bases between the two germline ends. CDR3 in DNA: TGTGCCAGCAGCCAAGTCCGGGTTACCCCTGGGACTGAAGCTTTCTTT. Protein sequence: CASSQVRVTPGTEAFF.

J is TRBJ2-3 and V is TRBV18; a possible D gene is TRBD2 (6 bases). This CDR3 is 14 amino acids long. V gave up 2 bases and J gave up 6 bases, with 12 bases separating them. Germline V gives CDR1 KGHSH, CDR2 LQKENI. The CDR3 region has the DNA TGTGCCAGCTCACCAGGGGTAGCGGCGGATACGCAGTATTTT. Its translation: CASSPGVAADTQYF.

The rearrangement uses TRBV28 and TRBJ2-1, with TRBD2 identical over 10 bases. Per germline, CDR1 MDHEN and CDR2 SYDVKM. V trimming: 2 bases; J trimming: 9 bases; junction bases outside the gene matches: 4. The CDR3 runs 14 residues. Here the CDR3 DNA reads TGTGCCAGCAGTTTAGCTAGCGGGAGAGGTGAGCAGTTCTTC. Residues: CASSLASGRGEQFF.

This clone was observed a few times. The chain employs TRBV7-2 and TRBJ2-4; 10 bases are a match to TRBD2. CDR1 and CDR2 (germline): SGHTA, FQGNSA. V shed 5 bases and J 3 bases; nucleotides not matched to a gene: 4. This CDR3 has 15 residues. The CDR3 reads CASSSGTSDKNIQYF. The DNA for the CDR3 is TGTGCCAGCAGCAGCGGGACTAGCGACAAAAACATTCAGTACTTC.

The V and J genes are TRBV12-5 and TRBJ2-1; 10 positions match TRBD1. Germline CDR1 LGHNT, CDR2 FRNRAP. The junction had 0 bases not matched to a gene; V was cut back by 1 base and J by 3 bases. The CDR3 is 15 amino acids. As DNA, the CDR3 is TGTGCTAGTGGTTTGGGGACAGGGGGCTACAATGAGCAGTTCTTC. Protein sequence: CASGLGTGGYNEQFF.

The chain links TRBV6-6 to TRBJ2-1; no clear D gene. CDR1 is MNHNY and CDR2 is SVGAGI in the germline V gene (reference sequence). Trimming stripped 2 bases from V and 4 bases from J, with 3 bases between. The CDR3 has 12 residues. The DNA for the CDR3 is TGTGCCAGCAGTTACCCGTACAATGAGCAGTTCTTC. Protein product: CASSYPYNEQFF.

The CDR3 reads CASLTSGGSETQYF. Written as DNA, the CDR3 is TGTGCCAGCCTCACTAGCGGGGGATCAGAGACCCAGTACTTC. The chain carries TRBV28 and TRBJ2-5; 11 bases agree with TRBD2. With V trimmed by 8 bases and J by 4 bases, 6 bases remained unmatched. Germline assignment: CDR1 MDHEN and CDR2 SYDVKM. The CDR3 contains 14 residues.

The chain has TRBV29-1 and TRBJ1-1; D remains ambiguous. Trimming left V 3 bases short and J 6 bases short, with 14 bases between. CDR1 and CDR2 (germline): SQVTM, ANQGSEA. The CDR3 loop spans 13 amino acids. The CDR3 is CSVEATPRAEAFF. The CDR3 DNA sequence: TGCAGCGTTGAGGCAACTCCTCGGGCTGAAGCTTTCTTT.

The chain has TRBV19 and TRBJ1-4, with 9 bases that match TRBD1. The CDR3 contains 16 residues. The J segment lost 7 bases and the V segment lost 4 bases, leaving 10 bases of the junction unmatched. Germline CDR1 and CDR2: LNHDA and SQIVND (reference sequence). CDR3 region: CASSKPLQGAREKLFF. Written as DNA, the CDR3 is TGTGCCAGTAGTAAACCCCTACAGGGGGCGCGTGAAAAACTGTTTTTT.

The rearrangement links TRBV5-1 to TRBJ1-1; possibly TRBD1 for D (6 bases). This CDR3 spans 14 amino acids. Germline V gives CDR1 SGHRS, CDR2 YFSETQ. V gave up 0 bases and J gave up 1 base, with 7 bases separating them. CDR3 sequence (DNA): TGCGCCAGCAGCTTGGGACAGGAGAACACTGAAGCTTTCTTT. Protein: CASSLGQENTEAFF.

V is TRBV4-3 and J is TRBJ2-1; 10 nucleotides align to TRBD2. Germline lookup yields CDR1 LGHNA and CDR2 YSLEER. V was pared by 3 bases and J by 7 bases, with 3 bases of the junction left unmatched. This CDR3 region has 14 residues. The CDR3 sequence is CASSHSGGGNEQFF. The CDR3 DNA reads TGCGCCAGCAGCCACAGCGGGGGGGGGAATGAGCAGTTCTTC.

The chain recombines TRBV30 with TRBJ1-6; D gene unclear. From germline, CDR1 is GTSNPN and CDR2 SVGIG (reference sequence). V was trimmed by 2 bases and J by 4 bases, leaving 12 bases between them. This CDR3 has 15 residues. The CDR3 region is CAWSPSSLYNSPLHF. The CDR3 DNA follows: TGTGCCTGGAGTCCTTCTAGCCTTTATAATTCACCCCTCCACTTT.

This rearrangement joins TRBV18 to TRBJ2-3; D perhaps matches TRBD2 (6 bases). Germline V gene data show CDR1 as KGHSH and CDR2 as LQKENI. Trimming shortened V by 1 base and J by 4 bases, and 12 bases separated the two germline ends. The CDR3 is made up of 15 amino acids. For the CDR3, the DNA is TGTGCCAGCTCACCACGATGGGGGGAGGCAGATACGCAGTATTTT. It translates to CASSPRWGEADTQYF.

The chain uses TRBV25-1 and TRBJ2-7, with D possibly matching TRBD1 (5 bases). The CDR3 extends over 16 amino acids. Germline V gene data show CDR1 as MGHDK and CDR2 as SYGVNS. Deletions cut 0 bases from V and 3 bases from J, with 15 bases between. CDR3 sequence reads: CASSEYTTVRLYEQYF. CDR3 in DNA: TGTGCCAGCAGTGAATACACGACAGTGCGACTCTACGAGCAGTACTTC.

For the CDR3, the DNA is TGCGCCAGCAGCCAAGGACGAGGAACGGGGGGCTGGGGCTACACCTTC. Translating it yields CASSQGRGTGGWGYTF. The rearrangement joins TRBV4-3 to TRBJ1-2; possibly TRBD1 for D (6 bases). Trimming removed 1 base from V and 8 bases from J, with 20 bases in between. Germline assignment: CDR1 LGHNA and CDR2 YSLEER. This CDR3 has 16 residues.